This T cell receptor beta chain stems from a study of T cell clones after liver transplantation. Study background: Immunosuppression withdrawal was tried within 2 years after liver transplantation in this trial.

Assay: immunoSEQ multiplex PCR; the TCRdb copy retains only in-frame clones and omits some. The sample consists of roughly 57,000 clones, around 75% of them appearing once. CDR3 length: 19 residues. With 0 bases removed from V and 3 bases from J, the gap between germline ends came to 20 bases. CDR1 and CDR2 (germline): LGHNA, YNFKEQ. This chain joins TRBV4-2 and TRBJ1-4; D may be TRBD1 (6 bases). This sample comprised CD4+ T cells from blood, obtained before liver transplant. This clonotype was obtained from a human donor who received a liver transplant. The CDR3 reads CASSQDIMGAEDPNEKLFF. For the CDR3, the DNA is TGTGCCAGCAGCCAAGATATCATGGGGGCCGAAGATCCTAATGAAAAACTGTTTTTT.